This T cell receptor beta chain was identified in a study of blood T cells in healthy people across ages. Next came a second PCR, run for about 6 to 12 cycles, which used a sample-barcoded 5' primer along with a J-beta primer mix. TCRdb reprocessed the 5' RACE reads with MiXCR, giving one entry per CDR3 protein. The table records about 830,000 distinct CDR3 sequences, 55% to 65% of them present only once. This CDR3 spans 13 amino acids. Per germline, CDR1 LNHNV and CDR2 YYDKDF (reference sequence). V was shortened by 5 bases and J by 6 bases, with 12 bases between the two germline ends. Whole-study results and caveats: When one million T cells were used, diversity estimates were thought to be underestimates.

On this clonotype: Its antigen is unidentified.

This TCR was recovered from a man aged 25 to 40 in good health. The sample taken for sequencing was blood. This chain uses TRBV15 with TRBJ2-3; D not certain. CDR3 nucleotides: TGTGCCACCAGCGACAAGGCCAGGGATACGCAGTATTTT. Translating it yields CATSDKARDTQYF.